Given below is one TCR beta chain in context. Its antigen is undetermined. This CDR3 region has 14 residues. CDR1 SQVTM and CDR2 ANQGSEA come from the germline V gene. Via 5' RACE with UMI labels, TRB cDNA libraries were prepared. TCRdb derives one entry per CDR3 protein from the 5' RACE reads, leaving out DNA. The sample includes roughly 63,000 distinct CDR3 sequences. The data originate from a study of CXCR3-negative and CXCR3-positive naive CD8 T cells. Findings and caveats of the study: Researchers reported similar TRBV-TRBJ usage in naive CXCR3-negative and CXCR3-positive cells, though memory differed. Naive CXCR3-positive cells had TRB CDR3s more hydrophobic than those of CXCR3-negative naive cells.

Source material: naive CXCR3+ CD8+ T cells from blood. Subset here: CD45RO-CCR7+CD27+CD95- naive CD8+ T cells expressing CXCR3 (TNR3+). The TCR comes from a human donor in good health. Some clones in this sample may be carry-over from other donors' samples. The chain is built from TRBV29-1 and TRBJ2-5; with no DNA, the TCRdb D assignment of TRBD2 cannot be verified. CDR3 protein: CSVDSAGEGETQYF.